This TCR beta chain was captured in a study of blood T cell repertoires in COVID-19. Study-level information: Donors in the United States, Italy and Spain gave samples during acute or convalescent COVID-19. From T cells, B-cell-depleted T cells, or PBMCs came the material, which was cDNA or gDNA.

In the original workflow: Using reference gene primer amplification, nucleated cell counts were estimated. TCRdb keeps only in-frame clones here, not all; method: immunoSEQ multiplex PCR. V, J and clone size reflect that table, while D and trimming were determined from the DNA. The data contain 150,000 to 200,000 clones, roughly 86% of them singletons. This clone showed up just once. Germline CDR1 is SGHNT and CDR2 is YYREEE (reference sequence). This CDR3 has 20 amino acids. J was trimmed by 1 base and V by 4 bases; bases with no gene match: 21. The rearrangement links TRBV5-4 to TRBJ2-7, with 9 bases identical to TRBD1. Input material: peripheral blood. This TCR derives from a man aged 40-55 years with active or convalescent COVID-19. CDR3 sequence: CASSATLQGAATRLSYEQYF. The CDR3 bases are TGTGCCAGCAGCGCAACACTACAGGGGGCAGCAACTCGACTATCCTACGAGCAGTACTTC.